One T cell receptor (beta chain) is described in this entry. This sample stems from a study of T cell responses to AZD1222 COVID-19 vaccine. V was cut by 3 bases and J by 0 bases, with 12 bases left in between. The CDR3 spans 17 residues. CDR1 is SGHTA, CDR2 FQGNSA, per germline. Data came from immunoSEQ multiplex PCR; TCRdb stores just in-frame clones and leaves some out. The sample yields some 110,000 clones, approximately 86% seen once. This sequence originates from an adult who received the MenACWY meningococcal vaccine as a control. The rearrangement joins TRBV7-2 to TRBJ2-6; D tentatively fits TRBD1 or TRBD2 (5 bases each). The sample consisted of peripheral blood, taken 28 days after the second dose of the MenACWY control vaccine. As DNA, the CDR3 is TGTGCCAGCAGCTTGCAGGGACGTCGCTCTGGGGCCAACGTCCTGACTTTC. Amino acid sequence: CASSLQGRRSGANVLTF.